Given below is one T cell receptor (beta chain) in context. Seattle patients were enrolled during active infection and followed longitudinally. These data are taken from a study of blood T cell repertoires in COVID-19. Overall study context: From the United States, Italy and Spain came samples of acute and convalescent COVID-19. Nucleic acid was either cDNA or gDNA, and it came from T cells, B-cell-depleted T cells, or PBMCs.

The CDR3 contains 15 residues. Germline assignment: CDR1 KGHDR and CDR2 SFDVKD. V lost 1 base to trimming and J lost 5 bases, with 13 bases between them. Original processing methods: Using reference gene primer amplification, nucleated cell counts were estimated. The data were produced by immunoSEQ multiplex PCR, yet TCRdb's version contains in-frame clones alone and is incomplete. That table is the source of V, J and clone size, and D and trimming were worked out from the DNA. The sample records 75,000 to 85,000 clones, approximately 85% being singletons. The receptor comes from a man aged 55 to 69 with COVID-19, enrolled during active disease. Sequenced input: peripheral blood. The chain has TRBV24-1 and TRBJ2-5; possibly TRBD1 for D (5 bases). The CDR3 DNA reads TGTGCCACCAGTGATTTATGGCAGGGTGGGGAGACCCAGTACTTC. Protein: CATSDLWQGGETQYF.